The sequence of this T cell receptor (beta chain) was determined in a study of blood T cell repertoires in COVID-19. From germline, CDR1 is SGHRS and CDR2 YFSETQ. The junction had 8 bases not matched to a gene; V was cut back by 5 bases and J by 5 bases. This CDR3 contains 14 residues. In assigning cohorts, the study relied on participant-reported clinical history. Recovery among Cohort 3 donors was established by two negative PCRs, clearance, or symptom resolution. Clones were read by immunoSEQ multiplex PCR, and TCRdb kept only the in-frame ones, dropping some. In the table there are under 250,000 clones, about 85% of which are singletons.

This clonotype was obtained from a man aged 30 to 39 who had recovered from COVID-19. This chain uses TRBV5-1 with TRBJ2-5; 8 bases map to TRBD1. Specimen: PBMCs or T cells enriched from blood (not recorded which). CDR3 in DNA: TGCGCCAGCAGACACTCCAGGGGGCGGGAGACCCAGTACTTC. Protein sequence: CASRHSRGRETQYF.